Each of the 3 T cell receptor beta chains below was sequenced from the same sample in a study of shared clonotypes between healthy human individuals. Clones were read by immunoSEQ multiplex PCR, and TCRdb kept only the in-frame ones, dropping some. Here the sample spans about 2.1 million clones, about 93% being singletons. Naive CD8 cells lacked CD45RO and underwent positive selection for CCR7, leaving out terminally differentiated effector memory CD45RA+ cells. The material sequenced was naive CD8+ T cells from PBMCs. Every receptor here comes from a man aged 18 to 29 in good health. Some clones in this sample may be carry-over from other donors' samples.

About this clone: Different DNA sequences within this sample yield the same CDR3. The chain uses TRBV6-6 and TRBJ1-5, with D possibly matching TRBD1 (5 bases). CDR3 length: 15 amino acids. V lost 2 bases, J lost 0 bases, and 8 bases lay in between. Germline V gene lookup returns CDR1 MNHNY and CDR2 SVGAGI (reference sequence). Written as DNA, the CDR3 is TGTGCCAGCAGTTACGGGGGGAATAGCAATCAGCCCCAGCATTTT. It translates to CASSYGGNSNQPQHF.

V and J are TRBV15 and TRBJ1-3; D ambiguous. V lost 6 bases and J lost 6, with 9 bases in between. In germline, CDR1 is LNHNV, CDR2 YYDKDF (reference sequence). The CDR3 runs 12 residues. In DNA, the CDR3 is TGTGCCACCAGGACACATCTAAACACCATATATTTT. It codes for CATRTHLNTIYF.

This rearrangement joins TRBV6-7 to TRBJ1-3; D is perhaps TRBD1 (5 bases). TRBV6-7 is identified as an open reading frame with a role that is uncertain. CDR3 length: 14 amino acids. Trimming removed 7 bases from V and 7 bases from J, with 17 bases in between. CDR3 nucleotide sequence: TGTGCCAGCACCTTAGCCAGGGTGTTGAACACCATATATTTT. This gives the protein CASTLARVLNTIYF.